The 10 T cell receptor beta chains below come from one sample, sequenced in a study of response to subunit inactivated influenza vaccine. TCRdb itself ran the RT-PCR reads through MiXCR, one entry per CDR3 protein. The data hold approximately 700,000 distinct CDR3 sequences, with around 14% observed a single time. Material: PBMCs from blood, obtained less than 13 days after vaccination. Receptors were obtained from a man aged 50 to 59 who received an inactivated influenza vaccine.

This clonotype was picked up many times. The rearrangement links TRBV12-3 or TRBV12-4 to TRBJ2-2, with D hard to call. CDR3 length equals 13 residues. V lost 5 bases and J 2 bases, leaving 6 bases between the germline ends. The CDR3 protein is CASSPVNTGELFF. CDR3 nucleotides: TGTGCCAGCAGTCCGGTAAACACCGGGGAGCTGTTTTTT.

This clonotype was recorded at least ten times. The chain is built from TRBV4-3 and TRBJ2-2, with D possibly called TRBD1 or TRBD2 (6 bases each). Germline values: CDR1 LGHNA, CDR2 YSLEER. This CDR3 has 15 amino acids. Trimming took off 4 bases at V and 0 bases at J, with 9 bases between the two ends. The DNA of the CDR3 is TGCGCCAGCAGCCGCGGGACAACGAACACCGGGGAGCTGTTTTTT. Translation: CASSRGTTNTGELFF.

This chain's CDR3 is CASSLATQGYEQYF. Here the CDR3 DNA reads TGTGCCAGCAGCTTAGCGACGCAGGGTTACGAGCAGTACTTC. The chain joins TRBV7-2 to TRBJ2-7; maybe TRBD1 (5 bases). The CDR3 has 14 residues. The V end lost 0 bases, the J end lost 4 bases, and 10 bases lay between the germline ends. The V gene's germline CDR1 is SGHTA and CDR2 FQGNSA.

This rearrangement joins TRBV7-9 to TRBJ2-1; D not certain. Germline values: CDR1 SEHNR, CDR2 FQNEAQ (reference sequence). The CDR3 extends over 13 amino acids. Trimming pared 1 base from V and 10 bases from J, leaving 11 bases between. This CDR3 reads CASSLDLLEEQFF. The CDR3, as DNA: TGTGCCAGCAGCTTAGACCTCCTGGAGGAGCAGTTCTTC.

This chain uses TRBV9 with TRBJ2-1, with unresolved D. The CDR3 has 15 residues. The V gene's germline CDR1 is SGDLS and CDR2 YYNGEE. Trimming took off 0 bases at V and 0 bases at J, with 7 bases between the two ends. CDR3 bases: TGTGCCAGCAGCGTAGACCCCAGCTCCTACAATGAGCAGTTCTTC. It yields the protein CASSVDPSSYNEQFF.

This clonotype was counted at least ten times. V is TRBV20-1 and J is TRBJ1-1; a possible D gene is TRBD1 (6 bases). Germline CDR1 DFQATT, CDR2 SNEGSKA (reference sequence). V was trimmed by 5 bases and J by 8 bases, leaving 18 bases between them. This CDR3 contains 13 residues. The CDR3 sequence is CSADRTVSTEAFF. CDR3 nucleotide sequence: TGCAGTGCTGACCGGACAGTTTCCACAGAAGCTTTCTTT.

This clonotype occurred a few times. V is TRBV5-1 and J is TRBJ2-5; TRBD2 might be the D (5 bases). The ends were cut back, 6 bases at V and 4 bases at J, with 13 bases in the middle. The germline CDR1 and CDR2 sequences are SGHRS and YFSETQ. The CDR3 sequence is 13 residues long. The CDR3 region is CASTLEVGETQYF. CDR3 nucleotides: TGCGCCAGCACCCTGGAGGTAGGAGAGACCCAGTACTTC.

This clonotype was seen ten or more times. CDR3: CASSLAGAGGATDTQYF. CDR3 coding DNA: TGTGCCAGCAGCTTAGCGGGAGCGGGGGGAGCCACAGATACGCAGTATTTT. The rearrangement links TRBV7-2 to TRBJ2-3, with 9 bases lining up with TRBD2. V gave up 0 bases and J gave up 2 bases; unmatched junction bases: 6. Germline CDR1 is SGHTA and CDR2 is FQGNSA. The CDR3 extends over 17 amino acids.

The chain has TRBV4-1 and TRBJ2-1, with 11 nucleotides matching TRBD2. Germline loops: CDR1 MGHRA, CDR2 YSYEKL. The CDR3 length is 16 residues. V shed 0 bases and J 8 bases; nucleotides not matched to a gene: 6. The DNA of the CDR3 is TGCGCCAGCAGCCAAGATTATAGCGGGGGGGCATATGAGCAGTTCTTC. Protein: CASSQDYSGGAYEQFF.

CDR3 sequence reads: CASSQEYSTEAFF. The CDR3 DNA sequence: TGTGCCAGCAGCCAGGAATATAGCACTGAAGCTTTCTTT. The rearrangement links TRBV27 to TRBJ1-1; D unresolved. The CDR3 is made up of 13 amino acids. Trimming removed 6 bases at V and 4 bases at J, with 12 bases between. The V gene's germline CDR1 is MNHEY and CDR2 SMNVEV (reference sequence).